The present T cell receptor (beta chain) was sequenced within a study of control samples from healthy donors and cancer patients. Sequencing was performed with immunoSEQ multiplex PCR; in TCRdb, only in-frame clones are kept and a portion is missing. The profile shows 95,000 to 150,000 clones, around 87% of them singletons. Germline V lookup: CDR1 LNHDA, CDR2 SQIVND (reference sequence). Trimming cost V 0 bases and J 4 bases, with 15 bases left between them. The CDR3 has 17 amino acids. Sequencing input: blood. The chain couples TRBV19 to TRBJ2-2; a weak D match, TRBD2 (5 bases). This clonotype originated in a man in his sixties in good health. This CDR3 reads CASSIDPRGQFTGELFF. The CDR3, as DNA: TGTGCCAGTAGTATAGATCCCCGGGGTCAGTTCACCGGGGAGCTGTTTTTT.